The following is a T cell receptor beta chain sequence with its context. The sample belongs to a study of blood T cells in healthy people across ages. A sample-barcoded 5' primer and a J-beta primer mix were used in a second PCR of about 7 to 12 cycles. TCRdb passed the 5' RACE reads through MiXCR, listing each CDR3 protein once. The table lists 900,000 to 950,000 distinct CDR3 sequences, approximately 32% of them singletons, with approximately 10% in the top ten. The CDR3 has 16 amino acids. CDR1 is SQVTM, CDR2 ANQGSEA, per germline. Trimming left V 7 bases short and J 5 bases short, with 26 bases between. These same records also appear under a second study, on T cells of mothers and their children.

The TCR originated in a woman between 40 and 55 years old in good health. The genes are TRBV29-1 and TRBJ1-1; no definite D call. Source material: blood. The CDR3 region is CSASTGSAGLHTEAFF. CDR3 sequence (DNA): TGCAGCGCATCGACCGGGTCCGCTGGGCTGCATACTGAAGCTTTCTTT. The variable domain in full, completed from reference TRBV29-1 and TRBJ1-1, reads SAVISQKPSRDICQRGTSLTIQCQVDSQVTMMFWYRQQPGQSLTLIATANQGSEATYESGFVIDKFPISRPNLTFSTLTVSNMSPEDSSIYLCSASTGSAGLHTEAFFGQGTRLTVV.